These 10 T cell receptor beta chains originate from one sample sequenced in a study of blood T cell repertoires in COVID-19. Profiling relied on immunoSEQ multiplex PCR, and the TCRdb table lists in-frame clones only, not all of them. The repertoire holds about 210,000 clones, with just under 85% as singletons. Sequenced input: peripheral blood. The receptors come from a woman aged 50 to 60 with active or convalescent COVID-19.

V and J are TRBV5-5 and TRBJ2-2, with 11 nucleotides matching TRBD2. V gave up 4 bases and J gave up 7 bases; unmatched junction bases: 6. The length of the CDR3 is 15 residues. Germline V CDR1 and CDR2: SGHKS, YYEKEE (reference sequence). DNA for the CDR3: TGTGCCAGCAGCCCTAGGACTAGCGGGTACGGGGAGCTGTTTTTT. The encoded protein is CASSPRTSGYGELFF.

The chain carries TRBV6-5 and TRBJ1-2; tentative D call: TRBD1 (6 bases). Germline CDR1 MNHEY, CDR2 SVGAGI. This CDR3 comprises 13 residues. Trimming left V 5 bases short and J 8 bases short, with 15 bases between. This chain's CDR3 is CASSPTGSGGYTF. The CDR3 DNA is TGTGCCAGCAGTCCCACAGGGTCGGGGGGCTACACCTTC.

As DNA, the CDR3 is TGTGCCAGCAGTTACGCCAGGGGGGTGGTGACAGATACGCAGTATTTT. This sequence encodes CASSYARGVVTDTQYF. V is TRBV6-5 and J is TRBJ2-3, with D perhaps TRBD1 (7 bases). Germline V gives CDR1 MNHEY, CDR2 SVGAGI. The CDR3 is 16 amino acids. V lost 2 bases and J 3 bases, leaving 15 bases between the germline ends.

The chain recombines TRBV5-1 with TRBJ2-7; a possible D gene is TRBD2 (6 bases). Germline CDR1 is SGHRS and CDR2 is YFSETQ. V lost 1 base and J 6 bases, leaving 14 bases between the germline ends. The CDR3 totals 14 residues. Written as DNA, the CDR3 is TGCGCCAGCAGCTTGACCGGGAGTACCGGCGAGCAGTACTTC. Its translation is CASSLTGSTGEQYF.

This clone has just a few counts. The CDR3 loop reads CASSFAPRRLFF. For the CDR3, the DNA is TGTGCCAGCAGTTTCGCCCCTCGGAGGCTGTTTTTT. The J gene is TRBJ1-4, the V gene TRBV28, with no clear D. Deletions cut 3 bases from V and 14 bases from J, with 13 bases between. The CDR3 has 12 residues. CDR1 and CDR2 (germline): MDHEN, SYDVKM.

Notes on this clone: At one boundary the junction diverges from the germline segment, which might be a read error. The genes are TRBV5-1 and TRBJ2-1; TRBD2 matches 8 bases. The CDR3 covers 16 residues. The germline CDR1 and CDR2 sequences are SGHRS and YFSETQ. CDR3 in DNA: TGCGCCCGCAGCCCCGGGGGGGGGAGCTCCTACAATGAGCAGTTCTTC. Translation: CARSPGGGSSYNEQFF.

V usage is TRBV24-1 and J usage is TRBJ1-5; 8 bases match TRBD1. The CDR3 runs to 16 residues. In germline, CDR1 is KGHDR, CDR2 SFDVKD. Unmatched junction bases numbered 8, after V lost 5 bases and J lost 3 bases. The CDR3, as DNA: TGTGCCACCAGTGGGCCCCAGGGGGCGCCCAATCAGCCCCAGCATTTT. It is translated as CATSGPQGAPNQPQHF.

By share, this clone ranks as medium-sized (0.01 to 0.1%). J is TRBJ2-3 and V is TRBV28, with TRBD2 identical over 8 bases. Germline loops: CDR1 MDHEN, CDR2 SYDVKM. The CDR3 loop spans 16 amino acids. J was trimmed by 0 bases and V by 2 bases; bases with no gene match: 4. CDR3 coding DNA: TGTGCCAGCAGTTTAGGTAGCGGGGTTAGCACAGATACGCAGTATTTT. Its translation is CASSLGSGVSTDTQYF.

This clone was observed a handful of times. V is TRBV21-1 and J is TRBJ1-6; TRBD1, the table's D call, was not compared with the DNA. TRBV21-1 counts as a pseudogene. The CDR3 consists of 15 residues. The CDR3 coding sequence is TGTGCCAGCAGCAAACCTGAGTCAGGGCATTCACCCCTCCACTTT. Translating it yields CASSKPESGHSPLHF.

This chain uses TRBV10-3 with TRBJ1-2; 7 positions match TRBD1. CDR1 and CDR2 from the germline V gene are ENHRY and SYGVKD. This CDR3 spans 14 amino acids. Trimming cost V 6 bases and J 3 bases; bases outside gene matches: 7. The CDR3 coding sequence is TGTGCCATCAGAGATTCGACAGGGCACTATGGCTACACCTTC. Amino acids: CAIRDSTGHYGYTF.